This T cell receptor (beta chain) originates from a study of blood T cell repertoires in COVID-19. Across the study: The cDNA or gDNA used as material had been derived from T cells, B-cell-depleted T cells, or PBMCs.

Source study methods: Researchers report that nucleated cell counts were estimated from reference gene primer amplification. Libraries were prepared by immunoSEQ multiplex PCR; TCRdb keeps only in-frame clonotypes and omits some of them. The DNA was the basis for D and trimming; V, J and clone size are from that table. The table records tens of thousands of clones, about 91% of them present only once. CDR1 and CDR2 from the germline V gene are SGHNT and YYREEE (reference sequence). The CDR3 contains 16 residues. The J segment lost 9 bases and the V segment lost 5 bases, leaving 17 bases of the junction unmatched.

The chain recombines TRBV5-4 with TRBJ2-1; 7 bases fit TRBD1. This clonotype was sampled from a human donor with active COVID-19. The donor label of this sample is uncertain. Input material: peripheral blood. CDR3 loop: CASSPTRIGTVGEQFF. CDR3 sequence (DNA): TGTGCCAGCAGTCCAACCCGCATAGGGACAGTAGGTGAGCAGTTCTTC.